This TCR beta chain originates from a study of memory CD4+ T cells and cytomegalovirus serostatus. Study overall: This sample comes from healthy Belgian adults, eight to ten CMV seropositive, 24 seronegative.

This CDR3 spans 16 amino acids. Germline loops: CDR1 SGHVS, CDR2 FQNEAQ. Trimming removed 5 bases from V and 1 base from J; junction bases left unmatched: 10. The sort gate was single viable CD3+CD4+CD8-CD45RO+ cells for memory CD4+ T cells. Sequencing was performed with immunoSEQ multiplex PCR; in TCRdb, only in-frame clones are kept and a portion is missing. Altogether roughly 86,000 clones are present, around 80% being singletons, with the ten largest covering less than 4.5%. The sequence derives from an adult in good health and CMV-seropositive. The material sequenced was memory CD4+ T cells from blood. V gene TRBV7-8 combines with J gene TRBJ2-5, with 7 positions matching TRBD1. CDR3 sequence reads: CASSQHRGFRQETQYF. CDR3 DNA: TGTGCCAGCAGCCAGCACAGGGGCTTTCGCCAAGAGACCCAGTACTTC. The full variable domain, rest sourced from reference TRBV7-8 and TRBJ2-5, is GAGVSQSPRYKVAKRGQDVALRCDPISGHVSLFWYQQALGQGPEFLTYFQNEAQLDKSGLPSDRFFAERPEGSVSTLKIQRTQQEDSAVYLCASSQHRGFRQETQYFGPGTRLLVL.